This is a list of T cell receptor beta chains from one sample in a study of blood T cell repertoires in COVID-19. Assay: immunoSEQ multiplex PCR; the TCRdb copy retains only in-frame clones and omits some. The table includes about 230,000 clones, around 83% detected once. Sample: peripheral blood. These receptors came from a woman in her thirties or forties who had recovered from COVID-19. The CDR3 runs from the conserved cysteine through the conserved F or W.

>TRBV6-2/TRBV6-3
CASSYSYRDSGYTF
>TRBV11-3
CASSIAGKTYEQYF
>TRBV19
CASSTRDSPLHF
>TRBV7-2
CASSFGGDYGYTF
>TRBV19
CASSIWGQGAETQYF
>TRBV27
CASSNRIGQINEKLFF
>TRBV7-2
CASSRQGDEQFF
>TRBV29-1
CSVADSGVTKIYF
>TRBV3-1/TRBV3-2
CASSPPGTDTQYF
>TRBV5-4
CASSPATGEETQYF
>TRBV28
CASSLGRAGNTIYF
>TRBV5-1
CASSSGGRAEAFF
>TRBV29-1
CSVRGLATDTQYF
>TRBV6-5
CASTTPGGDTQYF
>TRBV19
CASSMSLAGGYEQYF
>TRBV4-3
CASSQGVRGRLSNTGELFF
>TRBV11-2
CASSVAGLLNEKLFF
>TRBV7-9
CASSLGWTGGLTNEKLFF
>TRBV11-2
CASSPWGGGGNTIYF
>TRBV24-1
CATSTGLGELFF